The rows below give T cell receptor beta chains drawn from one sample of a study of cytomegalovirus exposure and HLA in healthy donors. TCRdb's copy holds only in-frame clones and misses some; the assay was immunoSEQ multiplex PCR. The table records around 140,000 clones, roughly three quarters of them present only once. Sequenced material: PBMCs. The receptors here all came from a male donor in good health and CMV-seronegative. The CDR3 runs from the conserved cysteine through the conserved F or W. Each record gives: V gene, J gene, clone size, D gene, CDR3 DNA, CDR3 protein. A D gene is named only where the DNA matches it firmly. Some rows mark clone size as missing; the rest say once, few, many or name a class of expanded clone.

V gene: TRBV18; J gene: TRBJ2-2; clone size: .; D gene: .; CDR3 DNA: TGTGCCAGCTCCATCCATGTGGGTGAGGACACCGGGGAGCTGTTTTTT; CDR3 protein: CASSIHVGEDTGELFF
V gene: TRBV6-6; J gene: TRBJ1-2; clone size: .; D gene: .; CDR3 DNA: TGTGCCAGCACCCCTCGGAGGGATGATGGCTACACCTTC; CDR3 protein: CASTPRRDDGYTF
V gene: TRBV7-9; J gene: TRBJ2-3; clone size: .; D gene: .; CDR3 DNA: TGTGCCAGCAGGGGGGGAGGTCCGCGTACAGATACGCAGTATTTT; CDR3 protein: CASRGGGPRTDTQYF
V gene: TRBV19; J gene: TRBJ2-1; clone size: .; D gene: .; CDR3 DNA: TGTGCCAGTAGTATATCCAGCTCCTACAATGAGCAGTTCTTC; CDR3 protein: CASSISSSYNEQFF
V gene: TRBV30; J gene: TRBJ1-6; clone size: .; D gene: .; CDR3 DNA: TGTGCCCTTGTGGGGGGGGCGCCGGGCCCTAATTCACCCCTCCACTTT; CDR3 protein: CALVGGAPGPNSPLHF
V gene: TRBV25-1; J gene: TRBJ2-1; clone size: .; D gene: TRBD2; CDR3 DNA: TGTGCCAGCAGTGCCCGGACTAGCGGGGTGCAGTTCTTC; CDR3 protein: CASSARTSGVQFF
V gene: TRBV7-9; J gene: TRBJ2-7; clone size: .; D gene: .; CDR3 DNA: TGTGCCAGCAGCTCGACAGGACCCTCCTACGAGCAGTACTTC; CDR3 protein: CASSSTGPSYEQYF
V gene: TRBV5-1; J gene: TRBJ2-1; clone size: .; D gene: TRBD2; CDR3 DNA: TGCGCCAGCAGCTTGGCCGGCGGGGGGGCCCATGAGCAGTTCTTC; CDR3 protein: CASSLAGGGAHEQFF
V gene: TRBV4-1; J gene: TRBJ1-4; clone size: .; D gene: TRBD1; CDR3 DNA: TGCGCCAGCAGCCAAGATACCGGGACAGGGGATCTTCGTGAAAAACTGTTTTTT; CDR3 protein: CASSQDTGTGDLREKLFF
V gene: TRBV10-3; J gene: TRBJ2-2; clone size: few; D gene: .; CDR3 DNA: TGTGCCATCAGTAAGACAGAATCATCCGGGGAGCTGTTTTTT; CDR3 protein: CAISKTESSGELFF
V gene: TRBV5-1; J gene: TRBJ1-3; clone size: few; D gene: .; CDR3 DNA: TGCGCCAGCAGCGTTTCTACAGGGCCCGGAAACACCATATATTTT; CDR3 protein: CASSVSTGPGNTIYF
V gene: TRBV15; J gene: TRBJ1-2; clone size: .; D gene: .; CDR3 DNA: TGTGCCACCAGCAGCCCCCCAGTTGGGGAGAATGGCTACACCTTC; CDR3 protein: CATSSPPVGENGYTF
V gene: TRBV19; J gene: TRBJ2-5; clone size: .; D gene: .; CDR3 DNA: TGTGCCACTTCAAGGACAGAGGAGACCCAGTACTTC; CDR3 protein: CATSRTEETQYF
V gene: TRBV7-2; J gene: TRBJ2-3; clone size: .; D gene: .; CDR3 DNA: TGTGCCAGCAGCCGAACAGGGACGACGTGGGCAGATACGCAGTATTTT; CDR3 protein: CASSRTGTTWADTQYF
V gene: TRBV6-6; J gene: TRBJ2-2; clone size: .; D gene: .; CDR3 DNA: TGTGCCGCCTCCGCCGGGTCTGCCGGGGAGCTGTTTTTT; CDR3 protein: CAASAGSAGELFF
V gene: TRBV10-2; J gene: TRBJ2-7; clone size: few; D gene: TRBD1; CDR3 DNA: TGCGCCAGCAGGGCCGGGACAGGGGCCTCCTACGAGCAGTACTTC; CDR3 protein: CASRAGTGASYEQYF
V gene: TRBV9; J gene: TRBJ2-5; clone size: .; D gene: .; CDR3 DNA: TGTGCCAGCAGCGTAAGTCAGGGAGGCGAGACCCAGTACTTC; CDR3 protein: CASSVSQGGETQYF
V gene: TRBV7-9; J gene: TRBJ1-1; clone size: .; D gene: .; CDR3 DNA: TGTGCCAGCAGCCCCGGACGGGGGTCTGAAGCTTTCTTT; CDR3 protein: CASSPGRGSEAFF
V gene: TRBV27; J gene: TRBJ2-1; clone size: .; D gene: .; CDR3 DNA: TGTGCCAGCACCCTGGGACTGGGATACAATGAGCAGTTCTTC; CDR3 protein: CASTLGLGYNEQFF
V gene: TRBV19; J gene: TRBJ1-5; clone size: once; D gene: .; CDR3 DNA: TGTGCCAGTAGTATTATTCCTAGTCAGCCCCAGCATTTT; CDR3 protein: CASSIIPSQPQHF
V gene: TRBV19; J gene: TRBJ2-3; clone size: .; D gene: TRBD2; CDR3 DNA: TGTGCCAGTAGTTTGCCTAGCGGGGGGGCGTCAGATACGCAGTATTTT; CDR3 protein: CASSLPSGGASDTQYF
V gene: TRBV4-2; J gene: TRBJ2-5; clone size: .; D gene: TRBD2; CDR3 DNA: TGTGCCAGCAGCCAAGGGACTAGCGGGGCCCAAGAGACCCAGTACTTC; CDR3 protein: CASSQGTSGAQETQYF
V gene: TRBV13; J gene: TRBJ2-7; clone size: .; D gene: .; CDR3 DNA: TGTGCCAGCAGCTCCAGACAGACCGGCTCCTACGAGCAGTACTTC; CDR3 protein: CASSSRQTGSYEQYF
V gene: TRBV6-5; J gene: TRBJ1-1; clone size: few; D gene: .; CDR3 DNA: TGTGCCAGCAGTTACGGCGGGAACACTGAAGCTTTCTTT; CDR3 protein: CASSYGGNTEAFF
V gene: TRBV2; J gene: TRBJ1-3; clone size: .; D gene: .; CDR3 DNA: TGTGCCAGCAGCGCTTCGGACAGCGGCAACACCATATATTTT; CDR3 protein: CASSASDSGNTIYF
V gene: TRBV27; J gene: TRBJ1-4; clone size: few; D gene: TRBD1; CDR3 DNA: TGTGCCAGCAGTTACGGACAGGGGAATGAAAAACTGTTTTTT; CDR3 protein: CASSYGQGNEKLFF
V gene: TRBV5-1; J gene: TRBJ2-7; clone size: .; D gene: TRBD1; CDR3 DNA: TGCGCCAGCAGCTTGGGGGCAGGGGGCAACGAGCAGTACTTC; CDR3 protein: CASSLGAGGNEQYF
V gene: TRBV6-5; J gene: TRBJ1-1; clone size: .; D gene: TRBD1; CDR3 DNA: TGTGCCAGCAGTTTCTCCCGGACAGGCCCTACTGAAGCTTTCTTT; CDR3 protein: CASSFSRTGPTEAFF